This TCR beta chain was recovered during a study of blood T cell repertoires in COVID-19. This CDR3 has 14 residues. Trimming took 1 base from V and 4 from J, leaving 11 bases between them. Germline values: CDR1 LNHDA, CDR2 SQIVND (reference sequence). This table comes from immunoSEQ multiplex PCR, and its TCRdb copy is limited to in-frame clones, with some not included. The sample has roughly 320,000 clones; 85% to 90% are singletons. Sequenced: peripheral blood. The receptor comes from a woman between 50 and 59 years old with COVID-19, enrolled during active disease. The chain links TRBV19 to TRBJ2-7; weak D call: TRBD1 (6 bases). The CDR3 spells CASSIVGATYEQYF. The CDR3 DNA sequence: TGTGCCAGTAGTATAGTGGGGGCTACGTACGAGCAGTACTTC. The full variable domain, with the rest looked up from reference TRBV19 and TRBJ2-7, is DGGITQSPKYLFRKEGQNVTLSCEQNLNHDAMYWYRQDPGQGLRLIYYSQIVNDFQKGDIAEGYSVSREKKESFPLTVTSAQKNPTAFYLCASSIVGATYEQYFGPGTRLTVT.